This TCR beta chain appears in the sequencing data of a study of early T cells in non-severe SARS-CoV-2 infection. There are many counts of this clonotype. This CDR3 contains 16 residues. Trimming removed 1 base from V and 5 bases from J; junction bases left unmatched: 8. Germline V gene data show CDR1 as SGHTA and CDR2 as FQGNSA. Researchers tagged individual cDNA molecules with unique molecular identifiers. TCRdb re-analysed the 5' RACE reads in MiXCR, keeping a single row per CDR3 protein. The sample records 65,000 to 75,000 distinct CDR3 sequences, 3.5% to 6% being singletons. The sequence was obtained from an adult who was a healthcare worker with PCR-confirmed SARS-CoV-2 infection or an uninfected control (not recorded which). The donor label of this sample is uncertain. The rearrangement links TRBV7-2 to TRBJ2-5, with 9 bases fitting TRBD1. The sequencing here drew on whole blood, taken at baseline. For the CDR3, the DNA is TGTGCCAGCAGCTTAGAACCGACAGGGGGAGGGGAGACCCAGTACTTC. Protein: CASSLEPTGGGETQYF.